The next 15 T cell receptor beta chains were all read from a single sample in a study of blood T cells in healthy people across ages. Using a J-beta primer mix together with a sample-barcoded 5' primer, a second PCR was run for roughly 6 to 11 cycles. TCRdb called the 5' RACE reads again in MiXCR, with one record for every CDR3 protein. The sample has 1.5 million to 2 million distinct CDR3 sequences, roughly 32% seen once; the top ten hold about 11%. The sample taken for sequencing was blood. Source of these receptors: a woman in her thirties in good health.

The chain combines TRBV7-2 with TRBJ2-1, with a tentative D call TRBD2 (5 bases). The CDR3 is made up of 16 amino acids. Per the germline V gene, CDR1 is SGHTA and CDR2 is FQGNSA. The V end was cut by 5 bases, the J end by 0 bases, with 14 bases between. CDR3 loop: CASSKSGAASYNEQFF. Here the CDR3 DNA reads TGTGCCAGCAGCAAAAGCGGAGCCGCCTCCTACAATGAGCAGTTCTTC.

The V gene is TRBV6-1, the J gene TRBJ2-1, with 7 bases matching TRBD2. Germline values: CDR1 MNHNS, CDR2 SASEGT. The CDR3 covers 14 residues. Trimming at V came to 8 bases and at J to 1 base, leaving 5 bases not matched to a gene. The CDR3 loop is CASQSGVSYNEQFF. Here the CDR3 DNA reads TGTGCCAGCCAGAGCGGGGTGTCCTACAATGAGCAGTTCTTC.

This clonotype was counted a few times. J is TRBJ2-4 and V is TRBV4-1; 14 positions agree with TRBD2. Per the germline V gene, CDR1 is MGHRA and CDR2 is YSYEKL. Trimming cost V 4 bases and J 1 base; bases outside gene matches: 6. The CDR3 contains 18 residues. DNA for the CDR3: TGCGCCAGCAGCCCACGGACTAGCGGGAGGCTTGCCAAAAACATTCAGTACTTC. Its translation: CASSPRTSGRLAKNIQYF.

CDR3 nucleotides: TGCAGTGCTTTTCCGGGACAGGGGGCAGGCCAGCCCCAGCATTTT. Encoded protein: CSAFPGQGAGQPQHF. The rearrangement joins TRBV20-1 to TRBJ1-5; 12 bases line up with TRBD1. CDR3 size: 15 residues. Germline CDR1 reads DFQATT; CDR2 reads SNEGSKA (reference sequence). V was clipped by 5 bases and J by 7 bases; unmatched bases: 9.

The CDR3 DNA follows: TGCGCCACCTCCGGACAGGGGGCCGCTCGCCTCTCTGGGGCCAACGTCCTGACTTTC. Protein product: CATSGQGAARLSGANVLTF. The gene calls are TRBV5-1 and TRBJ2-6, with 11 bases aligning to TRBD1. Germline CDR1 reads SGHRS; CDR2 reads YFSETQ. The J segment lost 0 bases and the V segment lost 9 bases, leaving 14 bases of the junction unmatched. The CDR3 runs to 19 residues.

This clonotype was seen a handful of times. The rearrangement uses TRBV20-1 and TRBJ1-2; 7 bases map to TRBD1. V dropped 6 bases and J dropped 2; count of bases not matched to a gene: 6. The germline gives CDR1 DFQATT, CDR2 SNEGSKA (reference sequence). The CDR3 length is 13 residues. CDR3 residues: CSAHVQGNYGYTF. The CDR3, as DNA: TGCAGTGCCCACGTACAGGGGAACTATGGCTACACCTTC.

This clonotype turned up a few times. The genes are TRBV20-1 and TRBJ2-7, with TRBD1 matching over 10 bases. The CDR3 runs to 19 residues. Germline V gene sequence: CDR1 DFQATT, CDR2 SNEGSKA (reference sequence). The J segment lost 2 bases and the V segment lost 1 base, leaving 17 bases of the junction unmatched. The chain's CDR3 is CSARVPGTGDPLGTYEQYF. CDR3 sequence (DNA): TGCAGTGCTAGAGTCCCCGGGACAGGGGATCCCCTCGGAACCTACGAGCAGTACTTC.

This chain joins TRBV4-1 and TRBJ2-1; 10 bases match TRBD2. The CDR3 runs 15 residues. V trimming: 0 bases; J trimming: 15 bases; junction bases outside the gene matches: 11. CDR1 and CDR2 (germline): MGHRA, YSYEKL. DNA for the CDR3: TGCGCCAGCAGCCAAGAGCAAAGCGGGAGGGCTAAGAGGTTCTTC. Protein sequence: CASSQEQSGRAKRFF.

This clonotype showed up many times. The chain has TRBV29-1 and TRBJ2-3; D gene unclear. In germline, CDR1 is SQVTM, CDR2 ANQGSEA. The V end was cut by 1 base, the J end by 4 bases, with 9 bases between. The CDR3 covers 13 residues. The CDR3 reads CSVEGGVPDTQYF. The CDR3 nucleotides are TGCAGCGTTGAAGGTGGGGTTCCAGATACGCAGTATTTT.

The V gene is TRBV11-3, the J gene TRBJ2-5, with 8 nucleotides matching TRBD2. The length of the CDR3 is 14 residues. Germline V CDR1 and CDR2: SGHNT, YENEEA. V was clipped by 4 bases and J by 11 bases; unmatched bases: 12. The CDR3 coding sequence is TGTGCCAGCAGCTCTTCCGGGACTAGTGTATTACAGTACTTC. Amino acids: CASSSSGTSVLQYF.

The genes are TRBV12-3 or TRBV12-4 and TRBJ2-3; 11 bases are shared with TRBD2. Unmatched junction bases numbered 17, after V lost 6 bases and J lost 0 bases. The CDR3 runs 20 residues. CDR3 nucleotides: TGTGCCAGCAGCCGGCGAAGCGGTCTGGGACTAGCGGCGAGCACAGATACGCAGTATTTT. This sequence encodes CASSRRSGLGLAASTDTQYF.

This clonotype was recorded a few times. J is TRBJ2-3 and V is TRBV2; D not resolved. V lost 11 bases and J lost 3, with 9 bases in between. Germline V gene sequence: CDR1 SNHLY, CDR2 FYNNEI. This CDR3 is built from 11 residues. This CDR3 is CAGQATDTQYF. CDR3 DNA sequence: TGTGCCGGGCAGGCGACAGATACGCAGTATTTT.

This clonotype was counted once. CDR3 DNA: TGCAGTGCTAGAGATCCCTACCAGGCCTACGAGCAGTACTTC. Protein product: CSARDPYQAYEQYF. The chain joins TRBV20-1 to TRBJ2-7; D is unclear. The germline CDR1 and CDR2 sequences are DFQATT and SNEGSKA (reference sequence). Trimming stripped 0 bases from V and 2 bases from J, with 11 bases between. The CDR3 totals 14 residues.

The V and J genes are TRBV5-1 and TRBJ2-7; the D is unclear. CDR1 SGHRS and CDR2 YFSETQ come from the germline V gene. Between the trimmed V and J ends, which lost 0 bases and 3 bases, there was a span of 10 bases. The CDR3 sequence is 14 residues long. The CDR3: CASSLERPGYEQYF. CDR3 nucleotide sequence: TGCGCCAGCAGCTTGGAGAGACCTGGCTACGAGCAGTACTTC.

At least ten counts were recorded for this clonotype. This chain connects TRBV5-1 to TRBJ1-2; no clear D. The V end lost 2 bases, the J end lost 1 base, and 6 bases lay between the germline ends. Germline CDR1 SGHRS, CDR2 YFSETQ. CDR3 size: 13 residues. CDR3 loop: CASSFTDNYGYTF. CDR3 nucleotides: TGCGCCAGCAGCTTTACAGATAACTATGGCTACACCTTC.